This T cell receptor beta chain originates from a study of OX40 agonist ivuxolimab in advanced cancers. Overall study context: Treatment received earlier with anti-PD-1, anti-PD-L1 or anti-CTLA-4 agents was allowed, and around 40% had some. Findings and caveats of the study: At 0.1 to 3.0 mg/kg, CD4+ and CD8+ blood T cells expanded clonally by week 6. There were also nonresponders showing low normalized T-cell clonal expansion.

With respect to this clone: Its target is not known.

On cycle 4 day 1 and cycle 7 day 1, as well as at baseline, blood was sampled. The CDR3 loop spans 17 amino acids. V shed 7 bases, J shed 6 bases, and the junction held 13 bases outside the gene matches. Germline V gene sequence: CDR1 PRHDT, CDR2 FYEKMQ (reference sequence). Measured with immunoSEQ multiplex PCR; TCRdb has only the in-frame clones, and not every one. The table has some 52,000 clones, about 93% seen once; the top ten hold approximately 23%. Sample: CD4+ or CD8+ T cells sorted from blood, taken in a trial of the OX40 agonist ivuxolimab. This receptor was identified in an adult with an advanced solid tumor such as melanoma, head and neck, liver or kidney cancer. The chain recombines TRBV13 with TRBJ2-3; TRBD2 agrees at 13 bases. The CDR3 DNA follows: TGTGCCAGCACCCCCCTCGGGACTAGCGGGACGCTGGATACGCAGTATTTT. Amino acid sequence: CASTPLGTSGTLDTQYF.